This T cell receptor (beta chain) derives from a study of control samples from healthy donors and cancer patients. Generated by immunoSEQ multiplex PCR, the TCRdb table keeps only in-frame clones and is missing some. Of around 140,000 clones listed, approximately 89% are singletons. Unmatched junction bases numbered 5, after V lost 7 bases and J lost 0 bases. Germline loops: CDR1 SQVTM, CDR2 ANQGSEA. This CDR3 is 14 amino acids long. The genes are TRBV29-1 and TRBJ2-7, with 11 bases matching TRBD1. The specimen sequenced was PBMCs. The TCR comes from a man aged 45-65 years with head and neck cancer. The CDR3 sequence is CSGYGTGGSYEQYF. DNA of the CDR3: TGCAGCGGGTACGGGACAGGGGGCTCCTACGAGCAGTACTTC.